This T cell receptor beta chain was obtained from a study of spatial heterogeneity in lung cancer. For the study at large: Counts of TCR transcripts in tumor regions tracked strongly with a T cell module score that came from matched bulk RNA-seq.

This clonotype qualifies as medium-sized (0.01 to 0.1%). No antigen is known for it. Germline values: CDR1 SGHRS, CDR2 YFSETQ. CDR3 length: 12 residues. The V end lost 7 bases, the J end lost 10 bases, and 12 bases lay between the germline ends. Individual TCR cDNA molecules each bore their own unique molecular identifier. TCRdb recomputed calls from the 5' RACE reads with MiXCR, one row per CDR3 protein. The data hold 4,900 or so distinct CDR3 sequences, with about 8.4% observed a single time. As for time point: sample taken at primary tumor resection. Whole RNA was taken from tumor, nontumor lung or frozen PBMC; it was then sequenced unsorted. Study-wide points: Higher tumor mutation counts went along with higher counts of expanded intratumoral alpha and beta TCRs. Tumor T cell coverage was estimated at around 7% for alpha and about 14% for beta chains.

This sequence was found in a female donor with early-stage non-small cell lung cancer. V usage is TRBV5-1 and J usage is TRBJ1-6, with D unclear. This material consisted of lung tumor tissue, taken at surgery. CDR3 coding DNA: TGCGCCAGCTCAGAAGTTGGATCACCCCTCCACTTT. Its translation is CASSEVGSPLHF.